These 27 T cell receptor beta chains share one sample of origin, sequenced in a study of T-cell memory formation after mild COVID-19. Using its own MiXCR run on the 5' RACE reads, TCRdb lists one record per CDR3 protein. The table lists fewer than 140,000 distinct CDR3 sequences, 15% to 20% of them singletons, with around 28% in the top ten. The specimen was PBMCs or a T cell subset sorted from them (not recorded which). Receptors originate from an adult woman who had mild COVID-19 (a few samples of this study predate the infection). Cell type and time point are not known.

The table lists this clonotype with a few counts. The CDR3 region has the DNA TGCGCCAGCAGCTTGATGAGGGGGCTCGACAACGAGCAGTACTTC. Translated, it gives CASSLMRGLDNEQYF. The rearrangement uses TRBV5-1 and TRBJ2-7; TRBD1 matches at 7 bases. V shed 1 base and J 5 bases; nucleotides not matched to a gene: 9. Looked up from germline, CDR1 is SGHRS and CDR2 is YFSETQ. The CDR3 spans 15 residues.

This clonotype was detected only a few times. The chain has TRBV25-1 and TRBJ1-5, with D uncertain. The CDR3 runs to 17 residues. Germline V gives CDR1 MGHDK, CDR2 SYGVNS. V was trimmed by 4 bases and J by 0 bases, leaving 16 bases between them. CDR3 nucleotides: TGTGCCAGCAGTGCCGGTGCAGAGAACCATAGCAATCAGCCCCAGCATTTT. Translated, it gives CASSAGAENHSNQPQHF. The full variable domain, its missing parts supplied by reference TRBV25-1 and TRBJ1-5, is EADIYQTPRYLVIGTGKKITLECSQTMGHDKMYWYQQDPGMELHLIHYSYGVNSTEKGDLSSESTVSRIRTEHFPLTLESARPSHTSQYLCASSAGAENHSNQPQHFGDGTRLSIL.

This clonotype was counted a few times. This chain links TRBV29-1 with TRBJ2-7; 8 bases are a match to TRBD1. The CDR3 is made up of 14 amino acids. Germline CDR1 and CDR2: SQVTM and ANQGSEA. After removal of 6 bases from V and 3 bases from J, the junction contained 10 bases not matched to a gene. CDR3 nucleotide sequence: TGCAGCGTAAGCCTCGGGACAGGTTTCTACGAGCAGTACTTC. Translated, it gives CSVSLGTGFYEQYF.

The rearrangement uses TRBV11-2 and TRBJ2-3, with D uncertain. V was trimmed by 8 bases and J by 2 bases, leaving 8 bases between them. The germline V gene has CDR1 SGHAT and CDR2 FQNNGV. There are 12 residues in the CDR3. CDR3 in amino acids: CASLRATDTQYF. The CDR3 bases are TGTGCCAGCCTACGGGCCACAGATACGCAGTATTTT.

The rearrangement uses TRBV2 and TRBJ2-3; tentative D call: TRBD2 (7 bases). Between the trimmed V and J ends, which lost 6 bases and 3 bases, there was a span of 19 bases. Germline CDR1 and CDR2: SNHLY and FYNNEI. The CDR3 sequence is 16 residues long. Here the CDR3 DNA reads TGTGCCAGCAGCCGGGACAAGGCGGGGGTAACAGATACGCAGTATTTT. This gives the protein CASSRDKAGVTDTQYF.

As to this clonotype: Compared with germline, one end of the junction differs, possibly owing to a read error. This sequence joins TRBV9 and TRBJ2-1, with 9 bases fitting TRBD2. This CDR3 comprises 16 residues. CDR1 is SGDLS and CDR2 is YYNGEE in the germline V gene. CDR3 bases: TGTGCCAGCAGCCACCTCATTAGCGGGAGTTTCAATGAGCAGTTATTC. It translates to CASSHLISGSFNEQLF.

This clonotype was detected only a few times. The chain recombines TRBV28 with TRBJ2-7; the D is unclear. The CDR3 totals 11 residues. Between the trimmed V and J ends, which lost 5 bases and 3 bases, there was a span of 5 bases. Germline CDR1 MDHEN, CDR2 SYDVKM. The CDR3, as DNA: TGTGCCAGCAGTATGTTCTACGAGCAGTACTTC. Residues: CASSMFYEQYF.

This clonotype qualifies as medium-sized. The CDR3 DNA is TGCGCCAGCAGCCAAGACTCCGGGACTGGGGCCAACGTCCTGACTTTC. Translated, it gives CASSQDSGTGANVLTF. V gene TRBV4-3 combines with J gene TRBJ2-6; D possibly corresponds to TRBD2 (5 bases). Per germline, CDR1 LGHNA and CDR2 YSLEER. CDR3 size: 16 residues. V dropped 0 bases and J dropped 2 bases, with 8 bases sitting between them.

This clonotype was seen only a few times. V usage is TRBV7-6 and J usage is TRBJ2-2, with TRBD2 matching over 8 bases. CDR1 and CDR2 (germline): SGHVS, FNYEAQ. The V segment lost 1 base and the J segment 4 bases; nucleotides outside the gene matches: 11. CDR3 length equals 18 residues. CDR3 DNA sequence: TGTGCCAGCAGCTTAGGGCCGTCGAGACTAGCGTCCACCGGGGAGCTGTTTTTT. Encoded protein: CASSLGPSRLASTGELFF.

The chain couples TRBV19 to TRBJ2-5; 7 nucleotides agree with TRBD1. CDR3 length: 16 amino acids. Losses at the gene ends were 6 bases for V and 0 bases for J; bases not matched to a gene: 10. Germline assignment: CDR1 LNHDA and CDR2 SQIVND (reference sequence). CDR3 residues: CASSKGAESYQETQYF. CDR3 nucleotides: TGTGCCAGTAGCAAGGGGGCAGAATCATACCAAGAGACCCAGTACTTC.

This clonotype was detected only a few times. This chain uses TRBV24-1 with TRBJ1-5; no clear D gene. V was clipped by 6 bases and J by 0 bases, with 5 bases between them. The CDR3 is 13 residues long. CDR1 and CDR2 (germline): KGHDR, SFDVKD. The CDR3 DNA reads TGTGCCACCAGTAAGGATAGCAATCAGCCCCAGCATTTT. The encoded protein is CATSKDSNQPQHF.

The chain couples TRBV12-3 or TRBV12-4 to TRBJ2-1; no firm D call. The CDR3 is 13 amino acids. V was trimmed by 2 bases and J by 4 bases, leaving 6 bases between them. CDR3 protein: CASSLYTYNEQFF. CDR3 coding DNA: TGTGCCAGCAGTTTATACACATACAATGAGCAGTTCTTC.

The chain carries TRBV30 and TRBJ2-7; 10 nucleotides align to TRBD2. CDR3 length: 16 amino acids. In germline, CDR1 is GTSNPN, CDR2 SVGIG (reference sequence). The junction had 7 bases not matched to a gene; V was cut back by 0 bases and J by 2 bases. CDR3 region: CAWSVTLAGAPYEQYF. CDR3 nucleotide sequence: TGTGCCTGGAGTGTAACGCTAGCGGGAGCCCCCTACGAGCAGTACTTC.

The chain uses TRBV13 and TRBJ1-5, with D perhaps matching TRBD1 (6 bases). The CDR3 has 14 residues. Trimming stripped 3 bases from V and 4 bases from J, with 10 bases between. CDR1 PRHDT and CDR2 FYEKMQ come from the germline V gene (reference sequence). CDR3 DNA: TGTGCCAGCAGCTTCAGGGGTCAGAATCAGCCCCAGCATTTT. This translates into CASSFRGQNQPQHF. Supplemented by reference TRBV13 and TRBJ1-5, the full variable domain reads AAGVIQSPRHLIKEKRETATLKCYPIPRHDTVYWYQQGPGQDPQFLISFYEKMQSDKGSIPDRFSAQQFSDYHSELNMSSLELGDSALYFCASSFRGQNQPQHFGDGTRLSIL.

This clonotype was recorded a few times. CDR3 residues: CASSSFSNTEAFF. CDR3 in DNA: TGTGCCAGCAGCTCTTTTTCGAACACTGAAGCTTTCTTT. The chain carries TRBV11-2 and TRBJ1-1; no reliable D call. This CDR3 comprises 13 residues. From germline, CDR1 is SGHAT and CDR2 FQNNGV. The V end was cut by 4 bases, the J end by 1 base, with 7 bases between.

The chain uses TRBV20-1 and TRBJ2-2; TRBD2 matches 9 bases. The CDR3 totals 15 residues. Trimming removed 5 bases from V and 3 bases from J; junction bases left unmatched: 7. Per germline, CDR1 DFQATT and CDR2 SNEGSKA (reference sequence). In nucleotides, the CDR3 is TGCAGTGCTGACCCTAGCGGGGCGTACACCGGGGAGCTGTTTTTT. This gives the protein CSADPSGAYTGELFF.

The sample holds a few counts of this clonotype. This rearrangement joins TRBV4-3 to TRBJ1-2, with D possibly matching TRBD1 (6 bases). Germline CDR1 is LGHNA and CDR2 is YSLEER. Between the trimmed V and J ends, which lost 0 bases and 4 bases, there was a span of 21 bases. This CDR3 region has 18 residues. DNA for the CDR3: TGCGCCAGCAGCCAAGATTTTAACGCCCAGGGGCCGGGCTATGGCTACACCTTC. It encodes CASSQDFNAQGPGYGYTF.

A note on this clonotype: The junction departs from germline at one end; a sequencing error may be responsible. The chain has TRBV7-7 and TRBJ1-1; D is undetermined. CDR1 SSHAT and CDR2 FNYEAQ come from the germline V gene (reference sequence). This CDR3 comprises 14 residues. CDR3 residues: CASSLADENTEAFF. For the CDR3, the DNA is TGTGCTAGCAGCTTAGCGGACGAGAACACTGAAGCTTTCTTT.

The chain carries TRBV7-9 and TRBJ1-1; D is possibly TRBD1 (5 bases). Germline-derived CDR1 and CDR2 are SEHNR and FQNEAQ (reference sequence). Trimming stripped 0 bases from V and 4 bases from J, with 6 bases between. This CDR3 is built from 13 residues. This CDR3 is CASSLAQGTEAFF. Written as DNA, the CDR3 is TGTGCCAGCAGCTTAGCGCAGGGCACTGAAGCTTTCTTT.

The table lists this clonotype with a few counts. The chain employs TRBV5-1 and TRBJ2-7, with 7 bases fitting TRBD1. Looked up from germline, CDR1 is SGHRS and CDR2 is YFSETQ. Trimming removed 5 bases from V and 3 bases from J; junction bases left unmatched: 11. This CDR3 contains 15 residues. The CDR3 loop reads CASRPEDRPDYEQYF. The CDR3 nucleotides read TGCGCCAGCAGACCCGAGGACAGGCCGGACTACGAGCAGTACTTC.

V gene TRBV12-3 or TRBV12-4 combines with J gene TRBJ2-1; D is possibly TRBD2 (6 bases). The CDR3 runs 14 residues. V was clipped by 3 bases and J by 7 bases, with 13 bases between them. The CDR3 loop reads CASSFSGAGNEQFF. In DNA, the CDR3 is TGTGCCAGCAGTTTTTCGGGAGCAGGGAATGAGCAGTTCTTC.

The CDR3 is CASSQDSGGILDQFTEAFF. As DNA, the CDR3 is TGTGCCAGCAGCCAAGATTCAGGGGGGATTCTTGATCAATTCACTGAAGCTTTCTTT. This chain links TRBV4-2 with TRBJ1-1; 7 nucleotides agree with TRBD1. The CDR3 covers 19 residues. CDR1 and CDR2 (germline): LGHNA, YNFKEQ. Losses at the gene ends were 0 bases for V and 4 bases for J; bases not matched to a gene: 17.

The CDR3 DNA reads as TGTGCCACCAGTGTGGGATTTTCCTACAATGAGCAGTTCTTC. Translation gives CATSVGFSYNEQFF. The chain links TRBV24-1 to TRBJ2-1; D remains unclear. Trimming removed 5 bases from V and 1 base from J, with 8 bases in between. This CDR3 has 14 amino acids. The germline V gene has CDR1 KGHDR and CDR2 SFDVKD.

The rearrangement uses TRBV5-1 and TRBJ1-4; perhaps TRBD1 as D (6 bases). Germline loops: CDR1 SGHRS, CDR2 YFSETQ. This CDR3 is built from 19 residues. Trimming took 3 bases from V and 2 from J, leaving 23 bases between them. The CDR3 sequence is CASSWGTTDTMLTNEKLFF. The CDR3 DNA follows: TGCGCCAGCAGCTGGGGGACAACGGACACAATGTTGACTAATGAAAAACTGTTTTTT.

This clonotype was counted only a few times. The CDR3 sequence: CASGINRGNPYEQYF. DNA of the CDR3: TGTGCCAGCGGGATAAACAGGGGGAACCCCTACGAGCAGTACTTC. The rearrangement links TRBV7-9 to TRBJ2-7; 8 nucleotides align to TRBD1. There are 15 residues in the CDR3. The germline V gene encodes CDR1 SEHNR and CDR2 FQNEAQ (reference sequence). V lost 8 bases and J lost 2; bases outside the gene matches: 11.

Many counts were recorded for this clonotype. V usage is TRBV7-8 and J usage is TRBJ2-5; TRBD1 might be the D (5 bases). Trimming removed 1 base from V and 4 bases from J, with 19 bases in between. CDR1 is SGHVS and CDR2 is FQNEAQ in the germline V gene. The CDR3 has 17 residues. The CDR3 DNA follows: TGTGCCAGCAGCTTAGTGGTTGGCAGGGATGTGAGAGAGACCCAGTACTTC. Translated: CASSLVVGRDVRETQYF.

CDR3 nucleotide sequence: TGTGCCAGCAGCTTAAACCCGAGGAGCGGGTTAATCAATGAGCAGTTCTTC. Translated: CASSLNPRSGLINEQFF. The chain couples TRBV7-6 to TRBJ2-1; possibly TRBD2 for D (6 bases). CDR1 and CDR2 from the germline V gene are SGHVS and FNYEAQ. Between the trimmed V and J ends, which lost 2 bases and 6 bases, there was a span of 20 bases. This CDR3 contains 17 residues.